This TCR beta chain was obtained from a study of blood T cell repertoires in COVID-19 (dated by TCRdb to 2020 to 2022). A note on the overall study: Collaborator samples came from the United States, Italy and Spain and covered acute and convalescent phases of COVID-19. The prospective study material was composed of cDNA or gDNA derived from T cells, B-cell-depleted T cells, or PBMCs. HLA class I and class II types, where available, came from metadata supplied by the sample provider rather than from assay-based typing. The repertoires were released in a freely available public database intended as a resource for research on the immune response to SARS-CoV-2. Deeply sampled blood TCRbeta repertoires from subjects exposed to, actively infected with, or recovered from COVID-19 were included in the dataset. The sample metadata nearly always contained a de-identified subject ID, COVID-19 status, age in years and sex. The samples were drawn from two sources: the first 160 participants of the ongoing ImmuneRACE study, and over 950 subjects contributed by 6 global collaborators. General findings and caveats noted by the study authors: Clinical and demographic metadata were provided uncurated, with the amount varying by source and participant.

Participants in the prospective study were aged roughly 18 to 100 years, lived in approximately 26 United States geographic areas, and enrolled through a virtual design. In the prospective study, cohorts were assigned on the basis of participant-reported clinical history obtained from a screening survey and a study questionnaire. For ImmuneRACE Cohort 3, a participant was defined as recovered based on two consecutive negative NP/OP PCR tests, clearance by a healthcare professional, or resolution of symptoms. In the prospective study, whole blood, serum and a nasopharyngeal or oropharyngeal swab were collected from each participant by mobile phlebotomists. Additional blood draws and questionnaires over an approximately 2-month period could optionally be provided by prospective study participants. Prospective study blood samples were shipped either frozen or at room temperature before DNA extraction.

About this clone itself: No cognate antigen has been identified for it. No base qualities exist here, and no much larger clone lies one base off it.

V has 3 bases trimmed and J has 7 bases trimmed; junction bases matching no gene number 8. The CDR3 runs 14 residues from the cysteine to the phenylalanine. The retained sequence is limited to the CDR3, 42 bases, with the frame set at the first base. CDR1 and CDR2 (SGHNT, YYREEE) derive from the germline V gene (reference sequence). The immunoSEQ Assay, a bias-controlled multiplex PCR, was used to amplify TCRbeta CDR3 regions from genomic DNA. The original methods were these. The number of nucleated cells in each sample was estimated by amplification of reference gene primers within the assay. Sequence reads were collapsed and filtered to measure the absolute abundance of every unique TCRbeta CDR3 rearrangement. For each sample, productive Simpson clonality was calculated as the square root of Simpson's diversity index over productive rearrangements. This is the immuneACCESS table as TCRdb keeps it, with only in-frame sequences that have V and J called. A part of the clones is gone; compared with another copy, unresolved V genes explain less than half, and the rest is unexplained. The D gene and trimming were derived from the DNA, and the V and J assignments and clone size from that table. The sample includes roughly 300,000 clones, with 70% to 90% observed a single time. The ten largest clones add up to around 6% of the sample.

Specimen: PBMCs or T cells enriched from blood (not recorded which). The sequence was collected from a woman aged 25 to 39 who had recovered from COVID-19. In this chain, TRBV5-4 is recombined with TRBJ1-1; 8 junctional bases match TRBD1. The nucleotides read TGTGCCAGCAGCTCCCGGGACAGGCCTCTTGAAGCTTTCTTT. Its amino acids are CASSSRDRPLEAFF.